This T cell receptor beta chain was observed in a study of Ad26.COV2.S vaccination and SARS-CoV-2 variants. Trimming stripped 1 base from V and 6 bases from J, with 19 bases between. Germline V lookup: CDR1 KGHDR, CDR2 SFDVKD. The CDR3 sequence is 17 residues long. As concerns this clone: Its specificity is not known.

Sequencing used immunoSEQ multiplex PCR; TCRdb keeps in-frame clones, though not all of them. The sample records some 340,000 clones, around 83% being singletons. Treatment of the sample: some 20 received Ad26.COV2.S at low or high dose, single or two shots; 5 received placebo; per-sample allocation not given. Samples came from day 63 after the first vaccine or placebo injection. Findings and limits, study-wide: Comparability of non-spike TCR breadth was observed across vaccine and placebo recipients.

The receptor's source is a person aged 18-60 years who received the Ad26.COV2.S COVID-19 vaccine or a placebo. Sample: peripheral blood, taken in a trial of Ad26.COV2.S vaccine versus placebo. This chain connects TRBV24-1 to TRBJ2-3; perhaps TRBD2 as D (6 bases). Written as DNA, the CDR3 is TGTGCCACCAGTGATTTCAGCCGTACCGGGGGAGTTGATACGCAGTATTTT. Amino acids: CATSDFSRTGGVDTQYF.